The source of this T cell receptor (beta chain) is a study of early T cells in non-severe SARS-CoV-2 infection. V shed 5 bases and J 3 bases; nucleotides not matched to a gene: 6. The CDR3 contains 15 residues. Molecules of cDNA were individually given unique molecular identifiers that were attached to them. One entry per CDR3 protein, called by TCRdb with MiXCR from the 5' RACE reads. In the table there are 85,000 to 100,000 distinct CDR3 sequences, roughly 15% of which are singletons. V and J are TRBV12-3 or TRBV12-4 and TRBJ2-5; 10 bases line up with TRBD2. This receptor was obtained from an adult who was a healthcare worker with PCR-confirmed SARS-CoV-2 infection or an uninfected control (not recorded which). The material sequenced was whole blood. The CDR3, as DNA: TGTGCCAGCAGTGGGTGGCTAGCGGGAGAAGAGACCCAGTACTTC. This encodes CASSGWLAGEETQYF.